These T cell receptor beta chains were read from a single sample in a study of OX40 agonist ivuxolimab in advanced cancers. Sequencing was performed with immunoSEQ multiplex PCR; in TCRdb, only in-frame clones are kept and a portion is missing. The repertoire consists of 75,000 to 95,000 clones, with over 75% occurring once and the leading ten covering roughly 3.1%. This sample comprised CD4+ or CD8+ T cells sorted from blood, obtained in a trial of the OX40 agonist ivuxolimab. The receptor set was obtained from an adult with an advanced solid tumor such as melanoma, head and neck, liver or kidney cancer. Each CDR3 is given with its conserved first and last residue. Each record gives: J gene, clone size, D gene, V gene, CDR3 protein, CDR3 DNA. A D gene is named only where the DNA matches it firmly. Where a row states a size, it is once, few, many or the class of an expanded clone; other rows omit it.

>TRBJ2-1|.|.|TRBV6-6
CASSSRVGASYNEQFF
TGTGCCAGCAGTTCCCGGGTGGGGGCTTCCTACAATGAGCAGTTCTTC
>TRBJ2-3|.|.|TRBV21-1
CASSDRGDTQYF
TGTGCCAGCAGCGACAGGGGGGATACGCAGTATTTT
>TRBJ2-7|once|TRBD2|TRBV15
CATSRDPSGSYEQYF
TGTGCCACCAGCAGAGACCCTAGCGGGAGCTACGAGCAGTACTTC
>TRBJ2-7|.|TRBD1|TRBV9
CASSVETGAYEQYF
TGTGCCAGCAGCGTAGAAACAGGGGCCTACGAGCAGTACTTC
>TRBJ1-1|.|.|TRBV20-1
CSATPGREAFF
TGCAGTGCTACACCCGGGAGAGAGGCTTTCTTT
>TRBJ2-1|.|TRBD2|TRBV7-7
CASSMLTSGSAEQFF
TGTGCTAGCAGCATGCTGACTAGCGGGAGCGCTGAGCAGTTCTTC
>TRBJ2-1|.|.|TRBV2
CASQRDYNEQFF
TGTGCCAGCCAACGGGACTACAATGAGCAGTTCTTC
>TRBJ2-2|.|TRBD2|TRBV19
CASSIVQRLAYPGELFF
TGTGCCAGTAGTATAGTTCAAAGACTAGCTTATCCCGGGGAGCTGTTTTTT
>TRBJ2-5|.|TRBD2|TRBV5-5
CASSLTSGGRPQETQYF
TGTGCCAGCAGCTTAACTAGCGGGGGGCGTCCCCAAGAGACCCAGTACTTC
>TRBJ1-1|.|TRBD1|TRBV7-8
CASSLAQGARTEAFF
TGTGCCAGCAGCTTAGCGCAGGGGGCGCGCACTGAAGCTTTCTTT
>TRBJ1-5|.|TRBD1|TRBV4-3
CASSRDRGQPQHF
TGCGCCAGCAGCCGAGACAGGGGTCAGCCCCAGCATTTT
>TRBJ2-1|.|TRBD1|TRBV7-2
CASSLSQGAYNEQFF
TGTGCCAGCAGCTTAAGCCAGGGGGCCTACAATGAGCAGTTCTTC
>TRBJ2-5|.|TRBD2|TRBV28
CASANHGGSEETQYF
TGTGCCAGCGCAAATCACGGGGGGTCCGAAGAGACCCAGTACTTC
>TRBJ2-3|.|TRBD2|TRBV9
CASSVVGLAGGPRDTQYF
TGTGCCAGCAGCGTAGTGGGGCTAGCGGGAGGGCCAAGAGATACGCAGTATTTT
>TRBJ2-2|.|.|TRBV18
CASSGANTGELFF
TGTGCCAGCTCAGGGGCGAACACCGGGGAGCTGTTTTTT
>TRBJ2-7|.|.|TRBV6-5
CASSTYRDTSEQYF
TGTGCCAGCAGTACCTACCGGGACACCAGCGAGCAGTACTTC
>TRBJ2-1|few|.|TRBV19
CASSWDNYNEQFF
TGTGCCAGTAGTTGGGACAACTACAATGAGCAGTTCTTC
>TRBJ1-2|.|TRBD1|TRBV9
CASSLSDRGYGYTF
TGTGCCAGCAGCTTATCGGACAGGGGATATGGCTACACCTTC
>TRBJ2-1|few|.|TRBV5-1
CASSLDRYNEQFF
TGCGCCAGCAGCTTGGACCGTTACAATGAGCAGTTCTTC
>TRBJ1-6|.|TRBD1|TRBV19
CASSDREGSPLHF
TGTGCCAGTTCCGACAGGGAGGGTTCACCCCTCCACTTT
>TRBJ1-1|.|.|TRBV6-6
CASSSREGTEAFF
TGTGCCAGCAGCTCCCGGGAGGGCACTGAAGCTTTCTTT
>TRBJ2-2|.|.|TRBV14
CASSQVPDTGELFF
TGTGCCAGCAGCCAAGTTCCGGACACCGGGGAGCTGTTTTTT
>TRBJ2-7|once|.|TRBV20-1
CSARVTYEQYF
TGCAGTGCTAGAGTGACCTACGAGCAGTACTTC
>TRBJ2-3|.|.|TRBV11-3
CASSHQRITDTQYF
TGTGCCAGCAGCCATCAGCGCATCACAGATACGCAGTATTTT
>TRBJ1-5|few|.|TRBV7-3
CASSLNSNQPQHF
TGTGCCAGCAGCTTAAATAGCAATCAGCCCCAGCATTTT
>TRBJ2-1|few|.|TRBV19
CASSLRGVGGNEQFF
TGTGCCAGTAGTCTCCGGGGAGTTGGTGGAAATGAGCAGTTCTTC
>TRBJ2-3|.|.|TRBV18
CASSPQLSTDTQYF
TGTGCCAGCTCACCACAGCTTAGCACAGATACGCAGTATTTT
>TRBJ2-5|.|TRBD1|TRBV5-1
CASSSGWTGKGETQYF
TGCGCCAGCAGCTCGGGCTGGACAGGGAAGGGGGAGACCCAGTACTTC
>TRBJ1-6|.|TRBD1|TRBV29-1
CSAATGSGNSPLHF
TGCAGCGCTGCGACAGGGTCGGGTAATTCACCCCTCCACTTT
>TRBJ2-1|.|.|TRBV6-6
CASSAYNEQFF
TGTGCCAGCAGTGCGTACAATGAGCAGTTCTTC
>TRBJ1-5|.|.|TRBV9
CASSVAKELPTQGGQPQHF
TGTGCCAGCAGCGTAGCTAAAGAGTTACCCACACAGGGTGGTCAGCCCCAGCATTTT
>TRBJ1-1|.|.|TRBV5-5
CASSLAGNRAFF
TGTGCCAGCAGCTTGGCTGGCAATAGGGCTTTCTTT
>TRBJ1-2|few|TRBD1|TRBV5-8
CASRLDTGGETF
TGTGCCAGCAGATTAGATACAGGGGGGGAAACCTTC
>TRBJ2-7|.|TRBD1|TRBV19
CASSTRQGANPYEQYF
TGTGCCAGTAGTACCCGACAGGGGGCGAACCCTTACGAGCAGTACTTC
>TRBJ2-1|.|TRBD2|TRBV19
CASSILAGGPEQFF
TGTGCCAGTAGTATACTAGCGGGGGGGCCTGAGCAGTTCTTC
>TRBJ2-6|.|.|TRBV30
CAWSVLRDLSGANVLTF
TGTGCCTGGAGTGTATTAAGGGACCTATCTGGGGCCAACGTCCTGACTTTC
>TRBJ1-2|.|TRBD1|TRBV6-6
CASSYLGTDYYGYTF
TGTGCCAGCAGTTACTTGGGGACAGACTACTATGGCTACACCTTC
>TRBJ2-7|.|TRBD1|TRBV29-1
CSAGQAKEREQYF
TGCAGCGCCGGACAGGCCAAAGAGAGGGAGCAGTACTTC
>TRBJ1-3|.|.|TRBV18
CASSPKDGGNTIYF
TGTGCCAGCTCACCCAAGGACGGGGGAAACACCATATATTTT
>TRBJ2-5|.|.|TRBV5-6
CASSNRSGETQYF
TGTGCCAGCAGCAACAGGTCTGGAGAGACCCAGTACTTC
>TRBJ1-1|.|TRBD1|TRBV19
CASRRTGANTEAFF
TGTGCCAGTAGAAGGACAGGGGCGAACACTGAAGCTTTCTTT
>TRBJ1-1|.|.|TRBV27
CASRGQGGGRRNTEAFF
TGTGCCAGCAGGGGTCAGGGCGGGGGGCGTAGGAACACTGAAGCTTTCTTT